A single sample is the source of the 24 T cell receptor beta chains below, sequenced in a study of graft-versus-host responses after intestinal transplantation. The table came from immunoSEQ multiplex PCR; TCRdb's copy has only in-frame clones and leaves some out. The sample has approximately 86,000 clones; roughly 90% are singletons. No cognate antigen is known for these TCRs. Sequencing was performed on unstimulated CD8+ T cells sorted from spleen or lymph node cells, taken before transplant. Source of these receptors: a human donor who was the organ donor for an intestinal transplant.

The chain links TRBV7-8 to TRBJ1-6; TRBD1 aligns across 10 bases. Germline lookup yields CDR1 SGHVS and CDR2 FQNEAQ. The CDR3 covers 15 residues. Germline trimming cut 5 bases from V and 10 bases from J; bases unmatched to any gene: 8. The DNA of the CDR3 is TGTGCCAGCAGCGACCGACAGGGGGCGAGATCACCCCTCCACTTT. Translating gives CASSDRQGARSPLHF.

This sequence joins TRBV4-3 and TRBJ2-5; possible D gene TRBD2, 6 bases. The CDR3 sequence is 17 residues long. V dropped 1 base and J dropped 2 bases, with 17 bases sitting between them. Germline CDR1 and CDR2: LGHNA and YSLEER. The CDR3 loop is CASSQALGGPTQETQYF. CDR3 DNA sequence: TGCGCCAGCAGCCAAGCGCTCGGGGGACCCACACAAGAGACCCAGTACTTC.

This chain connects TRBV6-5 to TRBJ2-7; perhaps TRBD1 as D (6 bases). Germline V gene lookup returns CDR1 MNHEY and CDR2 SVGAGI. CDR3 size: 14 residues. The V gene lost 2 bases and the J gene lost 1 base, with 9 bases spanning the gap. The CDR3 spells CASSYTQGSYEQYF. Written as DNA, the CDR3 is TGTGCCAGCAGTTACACTCAGGGGTCCTACGAGCAGTACTTC.

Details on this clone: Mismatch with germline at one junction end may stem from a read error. CDR3 DNA: TGTGCCAGCAGTTACTCGAGACAGTACGGGCAGTACTTC. Residues: CASSYSRQYGQYF. The V and J genes are TRBV6-5 and TRBJ2-7; D is possibly TRBD1 (5 bases). Germline V gene lookup returns CDR1 MNHEY and CDR2 SVGAGI. This CDR3 comprises 13 residues.

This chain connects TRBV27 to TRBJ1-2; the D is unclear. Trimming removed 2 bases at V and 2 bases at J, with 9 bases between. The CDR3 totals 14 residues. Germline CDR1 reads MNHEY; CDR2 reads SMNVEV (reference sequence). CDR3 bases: TGTGCCAGCAGTTTAGCAGTCGGGAACTATGGCTACACCTTC. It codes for CASSLAVGNYGYTF.

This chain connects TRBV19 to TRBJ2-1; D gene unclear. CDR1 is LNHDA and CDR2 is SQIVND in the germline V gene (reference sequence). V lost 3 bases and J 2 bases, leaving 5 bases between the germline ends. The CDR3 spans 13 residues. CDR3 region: CASSMAAYNEQFF. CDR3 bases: TGTGCCAGTAGTATGGCCGCCTACAATGAGCAGTTCTTC.

In DNA, the CDR3 is TGTGCCAGCAGCGTGCGGGGCGGGGGTGGAACAGATACGCAGTATTTT. It translates to CASSVRGGGGTDTQYF. This sequence joins TRBV9 and TRBJ2-3; 7 bases fit TRBD2. CDR3 length equals 16 residues. Trimming took 2 bases from V and 3 from J; bases not matched to a gene: 9. The germline CDR1 and CDR2 sequences are SGDLS and YYNGEE.

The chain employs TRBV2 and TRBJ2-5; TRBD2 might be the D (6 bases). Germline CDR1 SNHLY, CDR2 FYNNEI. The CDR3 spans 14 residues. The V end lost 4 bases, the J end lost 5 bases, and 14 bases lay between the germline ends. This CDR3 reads CASSGGGVFETQYF. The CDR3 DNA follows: TGTGCCAGCAGTGGCGGAGGGGTATTTGAGACCCAGTACTTC.

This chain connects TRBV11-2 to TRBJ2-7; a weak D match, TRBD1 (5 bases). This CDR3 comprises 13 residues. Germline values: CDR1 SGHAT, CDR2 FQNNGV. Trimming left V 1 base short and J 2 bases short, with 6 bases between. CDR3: CASSLARAYEQYF. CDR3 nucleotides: TGTGCCAGCAGCTTAGCCAGGGCCTACGAGCAGTACTTC.

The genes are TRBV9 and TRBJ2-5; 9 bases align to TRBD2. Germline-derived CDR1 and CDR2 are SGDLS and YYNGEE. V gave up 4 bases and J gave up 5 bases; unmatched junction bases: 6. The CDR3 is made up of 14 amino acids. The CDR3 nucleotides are TGTGCCAGCAGCTTACGGCGGGGGGGGGAGACCCAGTACTTC. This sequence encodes CASSLRRGGETQYF.

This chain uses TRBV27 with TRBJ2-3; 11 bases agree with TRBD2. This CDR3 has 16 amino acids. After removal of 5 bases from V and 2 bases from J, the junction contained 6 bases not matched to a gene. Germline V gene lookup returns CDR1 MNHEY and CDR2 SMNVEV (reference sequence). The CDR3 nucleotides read TGTGCCAGCAGTGTCTTTAGCGGGGGGGCCACAGATACGCAGTATTTT. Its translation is CASSVFSGGATDTQYF.

The CDR3 protein is CASSPLGRGYGYTF. The DNA of the CDR3 is TGTGCCAGCAGCCCCTTGGGAAGGGGCTATGGCTACACCTTC. This chain joins TRBV5-4 and TRBJ1-2, with a possible D match to TRBD1 (5 bases). Trimming shortened V by 4 bases and J by 4 bases, and 14 bases separated the two germline ends. CDR3 size: 14 residues. In germline, CDR1 is SGHNT, CDR2 YYREEE (reference sequence).

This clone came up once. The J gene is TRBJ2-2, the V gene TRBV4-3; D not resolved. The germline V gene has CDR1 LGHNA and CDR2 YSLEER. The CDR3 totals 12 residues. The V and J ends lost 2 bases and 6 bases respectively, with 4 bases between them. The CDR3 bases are TGCGCCAGCAGCCAATCGGCCGGGGAGCTGTTTTTT. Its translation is CASSQSAGELFF.

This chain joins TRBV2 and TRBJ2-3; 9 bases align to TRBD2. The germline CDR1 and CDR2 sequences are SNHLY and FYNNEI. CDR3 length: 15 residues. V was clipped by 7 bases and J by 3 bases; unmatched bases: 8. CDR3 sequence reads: CASTPRGGRTDTQYF. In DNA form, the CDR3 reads TGTGCCAGCACCCCGCGGGGGGGTCGGACAGATACGCAGTATTTT.

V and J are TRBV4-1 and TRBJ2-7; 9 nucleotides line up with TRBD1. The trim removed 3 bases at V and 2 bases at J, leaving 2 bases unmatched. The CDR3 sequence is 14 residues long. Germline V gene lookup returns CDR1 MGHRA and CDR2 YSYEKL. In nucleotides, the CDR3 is TGCGCCAGCAGCCATTGGACAGGGGCCTACGAGCAGTACTTC. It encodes CASSHWTGAYEQYF.

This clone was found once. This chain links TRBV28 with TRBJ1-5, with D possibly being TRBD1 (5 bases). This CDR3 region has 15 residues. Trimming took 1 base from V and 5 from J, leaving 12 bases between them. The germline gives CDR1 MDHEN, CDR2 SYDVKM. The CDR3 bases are TGTGCCAGCAGTTTATTTTGGGGGGACTATCAGCCCCAGCATTTT. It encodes CASSLFWGDYQPQHF.

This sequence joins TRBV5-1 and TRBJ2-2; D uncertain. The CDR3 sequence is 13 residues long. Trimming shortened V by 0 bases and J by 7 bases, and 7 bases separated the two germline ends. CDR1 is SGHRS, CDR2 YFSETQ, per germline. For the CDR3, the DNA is TGCGCCAGCAGCTTGGAGCCCGTCGGGGAGCTGTTTTTT. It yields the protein CASSLEPVGELFF.

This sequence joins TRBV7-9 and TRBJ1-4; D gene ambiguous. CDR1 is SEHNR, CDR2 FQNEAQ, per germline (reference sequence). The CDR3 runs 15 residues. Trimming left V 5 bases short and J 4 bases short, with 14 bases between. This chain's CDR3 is CASSTSAEYNEKLFF. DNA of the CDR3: TGTGCCAGCAGCACCTCCGCGGAATATAATGAAAAACTGTTTTTT.

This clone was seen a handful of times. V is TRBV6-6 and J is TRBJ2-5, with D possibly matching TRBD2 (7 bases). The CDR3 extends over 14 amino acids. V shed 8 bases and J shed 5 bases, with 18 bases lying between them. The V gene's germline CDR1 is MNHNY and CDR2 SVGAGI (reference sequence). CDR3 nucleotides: TGTGCCAGCGCCATTGTCGGGGGGCGCGAGACCCAGTACTTC. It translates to CASAIVGGRETQYF.

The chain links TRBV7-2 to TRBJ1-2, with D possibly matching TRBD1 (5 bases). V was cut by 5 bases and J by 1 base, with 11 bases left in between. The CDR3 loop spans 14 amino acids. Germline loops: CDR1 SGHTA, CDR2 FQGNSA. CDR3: CASSPTVDNYGYTF. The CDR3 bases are TGTGCCAGCAGCCCGACAGTTGATAACTATGGCTACACCTTC.

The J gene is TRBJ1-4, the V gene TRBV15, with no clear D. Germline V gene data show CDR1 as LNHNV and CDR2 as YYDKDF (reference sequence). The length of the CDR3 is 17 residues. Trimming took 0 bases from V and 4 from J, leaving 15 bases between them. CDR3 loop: CATSRDGRGEYNEKLFF. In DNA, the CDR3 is TGTGCCACCAGCAGAGATGGACGGGGAGAATATAATGAAAAACTGTTTTTT.

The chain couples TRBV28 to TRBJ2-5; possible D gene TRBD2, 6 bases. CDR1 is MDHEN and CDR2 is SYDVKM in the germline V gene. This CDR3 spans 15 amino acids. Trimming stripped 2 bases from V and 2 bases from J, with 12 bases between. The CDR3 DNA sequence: TGTGCCAGCAGTTTAGGCATGCGGGAACAAGAGACCCAGTACTTC. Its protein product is CASSLGMREQETQYF.

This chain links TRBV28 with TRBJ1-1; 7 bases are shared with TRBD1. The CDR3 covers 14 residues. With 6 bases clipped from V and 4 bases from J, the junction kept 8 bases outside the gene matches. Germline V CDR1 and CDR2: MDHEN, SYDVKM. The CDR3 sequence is CASSRPTGSTEAFF. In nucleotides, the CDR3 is TGTGCCAGCAGCCGCCCGACAGGGTCCACTGAAGCTTTCTTT.

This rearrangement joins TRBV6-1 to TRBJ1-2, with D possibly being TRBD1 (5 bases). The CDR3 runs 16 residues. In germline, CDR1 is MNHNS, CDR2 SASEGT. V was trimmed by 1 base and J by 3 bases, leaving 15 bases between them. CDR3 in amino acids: CASSEGPGRVHYGYTF. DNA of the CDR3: TGTGCCAGCAGTGAAGGCCCAGGGAGGGTTCACTATGGCTACACCTTC.